This T cell receptor (beta chain) was obtained from a study of blood T cell repertoires in COVID-19. Study-wide context: Material from acute and convalescent COVID-19 was sourced from the United States, Italy and Spain. T cells, B-cell-depleted T cells, or PBMCs supplied cDNA or gDNA.

In the original processing: Amplified reference gene primers provided the basis for estimating nucleated cell counts. This table comes from immunoSEQ multiplex PCR, and its TCRdb copy is limited to in-frame clones, with some not included. That table supplies the V and J calls and clone size; D and trimming were determined from the DNA. This table has tens of thousands of clones, roughly 88% appearing once. Patients in Seattle were enrolled during active infection, then followed longitudinally. V was shortened by 5 bases and J by 5 bases, with 19 bases between the two germline ends. This CDR3 is built from 15 residues. Germline V gene lookup returns CDR1 SSHAT and CDR2 FNYEAQ (reference sequence).

The chain links TRBV7-7 to TRBJ2-7; D ambiguous. The sequence was obtained from a man aged 18 to 29 with COVID-19, enrolled during active disease. Sequencing used peripheral blood. The CDR3 sequence is CASSPSTGATDEQYF. CDR3 nucleotide sequence: TGTGCCAGCAGCCCATCGACCGGAGCTACCGACGAGCAGTACTTC.